This is a list of T cell receptor beta chains from one sample in a study of OX40 agonist ivuxolimab in advanced cancers. This table comes from immunoSEQ multiplex PCR, and its TCRdb copy is limited to in-frame clones, with some not included. The table includes about 76,000 clones, 84% detected once. The sample consisted of CD4+ or CD8+ T cells sorted from blood, taken in a trial of the OX40 agonist ivuxolimab. Receptors were obtained from an adult with an advanced solid tumor such as melanoma, head and neck, liver or kidney cancer. Both conserved end residues are part of each CDR3. D genes are given only for firm matches. Size tells how often a clone was seen (once, few, many) or the class of an expanded clone, and some rows leave it out.

D	size	V	J	DNA	CDR3
-	-	TRBV28	TRBJ2-1	TGTGCCAGCAAGGCACCCTCCTACAATGAGCAGTTCTTC	CASKAPSYNEQFF
-	-	TRBV6-5	TRBJ1-1	TGTGCCAGCAGTTACGCCCGGGGGGACACTGAAGCTTTCTTT	CASSYARGDTEAFF
-	-	TRBV29-1	TRBJ1-2	TGCAGCGTTGAAGGGCACAGGCCTAACTACACCTTC	CSVEGHRPNYTF
TRBD1	-	TRBV9	TRBJ1-2	TGTGCCAGCAGCAAGGTTGGGACAGCCATCTATGGCTACACCTTC	CASSKVGTAIYGYTF
TRBD2	-	TRBV7-3	TRBJ2-1	TGTGCCAGCAGCCCCGCTAGCGGGGCCGAGAATGAGCAGTTCTTC	CASSPASGAENEQFF
TRBD1	few	TRBV7-6	TRBJ1-2	TGTGCCAGCAGCCGACAGGGGGCCCTGGATGGCTACACCTTC	CASSRQGALDGYTF
-	-	TRBV25-1	TRBJ1-5	TGTGCCAGCAGTGAATGGGCGGTAGGCCAGCCCCAGCATTTT	CASSEWAVGQPQHF
-	-	TRBV7-2	TRBJ1-2	TGTGCCAGCAGCTTTCAGGGCTATGGCTACACCTTC	CASSFQGYGYTF
TRBD1	-	TRBV5-1	TRBJ1-2	TGCGCCAGCAGCTTGGGCCCGGACAGGGGCCATGGCTACACCTTC	CASSLGPDRGHGYTF
TRBD2	-	TRBV7-8	TRBJ2-5	TGTGCCAGCAGCTTAGCGGTACTAGCGGGGGGCTGGGGGGAGACCCAGTACTTC	CASSLAVLAGGWGETQYF
TRBD1	-	TRBV19	TRBJ2-2	TGTGCCAGTGATCCCTTTACAGGGGGAGTTACCGGGGAGCTGTTTTTT	CASDPFTGGVTGELFF
-	-	TRBV2	TRBJ2-5	TGTGCCAGCATGGACATCGCAGGCCAAGAGACCCAGTACTTC	CASMDIAGQETQYF
-	-	TRBV9	TRBJ2-5	TGTGCCAGCAGCACAGGGCAAGAGACCCAGTACTTC	CASSTGQETQYF
-	-	TRBV7-3	TRBJ2-3	TGTGCCAGCAGCTTAAAACCGGCCATTACGCAGTATTTT	CASSLKPAITQYF
TRBD1	-	TRBV5-1	TRBJ2-7	TGCGCCAGCAGCTTGGGACAGGGGATCTACGAGCAGTACTTC	CASSLGQGIYEQYF
TRBD1	-	TRBV2	TRBJ1-3	TGTGCCAGCAGTTTGGGACAGGGGCGGGCTGGAAACACCATATATTTT	CASSLGQGRAGNTIYF
-	-	TRBV5-4	TRBJ2-1	TGTGCCAGCAGCTTGGAGAGAGTAGCAGAGCAGTTCTTC	CASSLERVAEQFF
-	-	TRBV10-2	TRBJ2-7	TGCGCCAGCAGTGAGGACAGGCGAACCTACGAGCAGTACTTC	CASSEDRRTYEQYF
TRBD1	-	TRBV7-4	TRBJ1-1	TGTGCCAGCAGCTTAGGACAGGGGTTTGACACTGAAGCTTTCTTT	CASSLGQGFDTEAFF
-	-	TRBV7-9	TRBJ1-3	TGTGCCAGCAGTCCTTCTGGAAACACCATATATTTT	CASSPSGNTIYF
-	-	TRBV19	TRBJ1-5	TGTGCCAGTAGTATCAGCCGGGCTGGCCAGCCCCAGCATTTT	CASSISRAGQPQHF
-	-	TRBV5-1	TRBJ2-6	TGCGCCAGCAGCTTGCACGGAATCGACTCTGGGGCCAACGTCCTGACTTTC	CASSLHGIDSGANVLTF
TRBD1	-	TRBV6-1	TRBJ2-7	TGTGCCAGCAGTGAGTTGGGTGGGACAGGGAACCTCGAGCAGTACTTC	CASSELGGTGNLEQYF
-	once	TRBV27	TRBJ2-1	TGTGCCAGCAGTTCGAAGGGGCTAGTCTGGACCAATGAGCAGTTCTTC	CASSSKGLVWTNEQFF
-	-	TRBV14	TRBJ2-5	TGTGCCAGCGGGGGGCAGTACGGGACACAGTACTTC	CASGGQYGTQYF
TRBD2	few	TRBV10-3	TRBJ2-3	TGTGCCATCAGTGGGGGACTAGCGGGGGCCACCACAGATACGCAGTATTTT	CAISGGLAGATTDTQYF
-	-	TRBV9	TRBJ2-2	TGTGCCAGCAGCGGCAGGGCCGGCGGGGAGCTGTTTTTT	CASSGRAGGELFF
-	few	TRBV2	TRBJ2-6	TGTGCCAGCAGCTCCTCGGGCTCTGGGGCCAACGTCCTGACTTTC	CASSSSGSGANVLTF
-	-	TRBV7-6	TRBJ2-6	TGTGCCAGCAGCTTAGGGGTCGTGTCTGGGGCCAACGTCCTGACTTTC	CASSLGVVSGANVLTF
-	-	TRBV6-1	TRBJ1-2	TGTGCCAGCAGTGAAGGCACGACGTACTATGGCTACACCTTC	CASSEGTTYYGYTF
-	-	TRBV4-2	TRBJ2-2	TGTGCCAGCAGCCAAGGGGCGTCGGCCGGGGAGCTGTTTTTT	CASSQGASAGELFF
TRBD1	-	TRBV2	TRBJ1-4	TGTGCCACCAAAGACAGGGGGTCAACTAATGAAAAACTGTTTTTT	CATKDRGSTNEKLFF
-	-	TRBV11-3	TRBJ2-7	TGTGCCAGCAGCCCCGAAAGCGGGCTCTCCTACGAGCAGTACTTC	CASSPESGLSYEQYF
TRBD2	-	TRBV7-8	TRBJ2-3	TGTGCCAGCAGCCAGCGGGAGGATACGCAGTATTTT	CASSQREDTQYF
-	-	TRBV7-9	TRBJ1-1	TGTGCCAGCAGCCGAATAAGCGGGACCGCGAACACTGAAGCTTTCTTT	CASSRISGTANTEAFF
-	-	TRBV6-5	TRBJ1-3	TGTGCCAGCAGAATCTCTGGAAACACCATATATTTT	CASRISGNTIYF
TRBD1	-	TRBV7-2	TRBJ1-3	TGTGCCAGCAGCACGGGACAGTTCTCTGGAAACACCATATATTTT	CASSTGQFSGNTIYF
TRBD2	-	TRBV18	TRBJ2-7	TGTGCCAGCTCACCACCGGGTCTAGCGGCCTACGAGCAGTACTTC	CASSPPGLAAYEQYF
TRBD2	-	TRBV10-3	TRBJ2-1	TGTGCCATCAGTGAATCCGATCGCCCTGCCGGGAGGCCAGGCTCCTACAATGAGCAGTTCTTC	CAISESDRPAGRPGSYNEQFF
-	-	TRBV5-5	TRBJ1-2	TGTGCCAGCAGCTCGACGCCTGCTAACTATGGCTACACCTTC	CASSSTPANYGYTF
-	-	TRBV5-1	TRBJ2-3	TGCGCCAGCAGTGAGGGGGGAGGCACAGATACGCAGTATTTT	CASSEGGGTDTQYF
TRBD1	-	TRBV5-6	TRBJ1-1	TGTGCCAGCAGCTTGTTTGGGGCCGACAGGGGGCGGACTGAAGCTTTCTTT	CASSLFGADRGRTEAFF
TRBD1	-	TRBV7-2	TRBJ2-2	TGTGCCAGCAGCAGCCGGGACAGGGTTCCCGGGGAGCTGTTTTTT	CASSSRDRVPGELFF
-	-	TRBV11-3	TRBJ2-3	TGTGCCAGCAGCTTCCGGGGTTTTTCTAGCACAGATACGCAGTATTTT	CASSFRGFSSTDTQYF
-	-	TRBV5-1	TRBJ2-2	TGCGCCAGCAGCTTGGGGACCAGTGGGAACACCGGGGAGCTGTTTTTT	CASSLGTSGNTGELFF
-	-	TRBV30	TRBJ2-3	TGTGCCCTTTCTGGGGGCACAGATACGCAGTATTTT	CALSGGTDTQYF
-	-	TRBV6-1	TRBJ1-3	TGTGCCAGCAGTGATGACAGCCGGAGCTCTGGAAACACCATATATTTT	CASSDDSRSSGNTIYF
TRBD1	-	TRBV6-5	TRBJ1-4	TGTGCCAGCAGTACAGGGGGCGCGGTCCCAAAACTGTTTTTT	CASSTGGAVPKLFF
-	-	TRBV7-9	TRBJ1-1	TGTGCCAGCAGCCCTCCCAGTGGTGAGGTTGGCACTGAAGCTTTCTTT	CASSPPSGEVGTEAFF
TRBD1	-	TRBV19	TRBJ2-7	TGTGCCAGTAGTACGAACTACCAGGGGGCGGGCGAGCAGTACTTC	CASSTNYQGAGEQYF
-	-	TRBV18	TRBJ2-7	TGTGCCAGCTCACCACGCTATAACTACGAGCAGTACTTC	CASSPRYNYEQYF
-	-	TRBV28	TRBJ2-7	TGTGCCAGCAGTCGCACCTACGAGCAGTACTTC	CASSRTYEQYF
-	-	TRBV30	TRBJ1-2	TGTGCCTGGAGCAAACCGGCAGGCAATGTTTGGGCCTATGGCTACACCTTC	CAWSKPAGNVWAYGYTF
TRBD2	-	TRBV27	TRBJ2-3	TGTGCCAGCACCAAGCGGGAGGGCCGGGCAGATACGCAGTATTTT	CASTKREGRADTQYF
-	few	TRBV4-1	TRBJ1-6	TGCGCCAGCAGCCTACCCCAGGATGGGGATGGGTCACCCCTCCACTTT	CASSLPQDGDGSPLHF